Below, one TCR beta chain is given with its context. The antigen is unknown. Data came from immunoSEQ multiplex PCR; TCRdb stores just in-frame clones and leaves some out. The repertoire holds 130,000 or so clones, about 91% seen once, with about 1.9% in the top ten. These data are taken from a study of T cell responses to AZD1222 COVID-19 vaccine. Study findings and constraints: Donors were largely white British and mainly female; clonal diversity was possibly underestimated. Every sample of the repertoires postdated the peak T cell response.

V lost 6 bases to trimming and J lost 8 bases, with 13 bases between them. Germline values: CDR1 SNHLY, CDR2 FYNNEI. The CDR3 runs 13 residues. This sequence was found in an adult who received the AZD1222 COVID-19 vaccine. Specimen: peripheral blood, collected 28 days after the second AZD1222 dose. The rearrangement joins TRBV2 to TRBJ2-2; D gene uncertain. The CDR3 nucleotides are TGTGCCAGCAGGGACCTACTACAGGGGGAGCTGTTTTTT. It codes for CASRDLLQGELFF.